These 26 T cell receptor beta chains came from one sample sequenced in a study of tumor-infiltrating lymphocytes in oesophageal squamous cell carcinoma (dated by TCRdb to about 2016). Preparation of the library involved PCR. The sample was run on an Illumina HiSeq 2000. TCRdb trimmed the raw reads at Q25, called clones with MiXCR and kept productive beta chains. Identical CDR3 proteins give one entry, which carries the most common genes and DNA. This sample gives about 20,000 distinct CDR3 sequences in total; about 41% of them show up just once. The ten most abundant clones make up more than 9% of the sample. Sequences were obtained from normal esophageal tissue next to the tumor. These receptors came from a male donor with esophageal squamous cell carcinoma.

This clonotype was recorded many times. The chain couples TRBV10-2 to TRBJ1-6; D possibly corresponds to TRBD1 (5 bases). The CDR3 length is 13 residues. Germline CDR1 and CDR2: WSHSY and SAAADI. Trimming stripped 2 bases from V and 10 bases from J, with 9 bases between. The CDR3 sequence is CASSEGARSPLHF. The CDR3 bases are TGCGCCAGCAGTGAGGGGGCCCGCTCACCCCTCCACTTT.

To note about this clonotype: Since a much larger clone is just one base distant, this may be a read error. This chain connects TRBV27 to TRBJ2-1; 14 nucleotides line up with TRBD2. Gene TRBJ2-7 matches the end of the DNA better, so the J call may be wrong. The CDR3 is made up of 17 amino acids. Germline V CDR1 and CDR2: MNHEY, SMNVEV (reference sequence). In DNA, the CDR3 is TGTGCCAGCAGATTGACCGCCGGGACTAGCGGGAGAAATGAGCAGTACTTC. Its protein is CASRLTAGTSGRNEQYF.

V is TRBV6-6 and J is TRBJ2-7; 8 nucleotides align to TRBD1. The J call may not be correct, given that the DNA end is closer to TRBJ2-5. This CDR3 has 13 residues. Germline CDR1 is MNHNY and CDR2 is SVGAGI (reference sequence). The CDR3 region has the DNA TGTGCCAGCGGCCAGGGGGCGCGGGAGACCCAGTACTTC. Translation: CASGQGARETQYF.

Regarding this clonotype: The CDR3 end shows no conserved phenylalanine or tryptophan, and so a read error is likely. The chain links TRBV5-1 to TRBJ1-1; D gene unclear. CDR3 length equals 11 residues. The V gene's germline CDR1 is SGHRS and CDR2 YFSETQ. V lost 5 bases and J lost 1, with 3 bases in between. CDR3 sequence: CASRGNTEAFV. In DNA, the CDR3 is TGCGCCAGCAGGGGGAACACTGAAGCTTTCGTT.

This clonotype has at least ten counts. The chain employs TRBV6-1 and TRBJ2-3; TRBD1 or TRBD2 may be the D gene (5 bases each). V lost 6 bases and J 2 bases, leaving 18 bases between the germline ends. The CDR3 consists of 16 residues. CDR1 is MNHNS and CDR2 is SASEGT in the germline V gene. CDR3 loop: CASSPLGVSLTDTQYF. The CDR3 DNA reads as TGTGCCAGCAGCCCGTTGGGGGTCTCCCTCACAGATACGCAGTATTTT.

This clonotype has a count of ten or more. Just one base apart from a much larger clone, this may be a read error. This chain links TRBV6-1 with TRBJ2-1; the D gene is possibly TRBD2 (5 bases). The better agreement between TRBJ2-7 and the DNA end casts doubt on the J call. Germline V CDR1 and CDR2: MNHNS, SASEGT. The CDR3 has 15 amino acids. The CDR3 protein is CASSLDFSPYNEQYF. The DNA of the CDR3 is TGTGCCAGCAGTTTGGACTTTTCTCCCTACAATGAGCAGTACTTC.

CDR3 sequence reads: CASSYRVGETQYF. DNA of the CDR3: TGTGCCAGCAGTTACCGGGTAGGGGAGACCCAGTACTTC. V is TRBV6-2 or TRBV6-3 and J is TRBJ2-3; D ambiguous. The DNA matches TRBJ2-5 better at its end, which makes the J call doubtful. This CDR3 has 13 amino acids. Germline-derived CDR1 and CDR2 are MNHEY and SVGEGT.

This clonotype was seen at least ten times. The germline gene is not matched at one end of the junction; a read error may be the cause. The rearrangement uses TRBV5-4 and TRBJ2-7, with D possibly matching TRBD1 (6 bases). CDR3 size: 14 residues. Germline CDR1 reads SGHNT; CDR2 reads YYREEE (reference sequence). The DNA for the CDR3 is TGTGCCAGCGGCTTCGTGTCAGGGGAGTACGAGCAGTACTTC. Protein sequence: CASGFVSGEYEQYF.

This chain links TRBV10-3 with TRBJ2-4; D is uncertain. The closer fit of TRBJ2-1 to the DNA end suggests the J call may be wrong. CDR1 is ENHRY and CDR2 is SYGVKD in the germline V gene. This CDR3 is 14 amino acids long. This CDR3 is CAISETSVRNEQFF. Written as DNA, the CDR3 is TGTGCCATCAGTGAAACCAGCGTGAGGAATGAGCAGTTCTTC.

This clonotype was detected ten times or more. This may be a read error: a much more frequent sequence differs by one nucleotide. V usage is TRBV6-1 and J usage is TRBJ2-7, with D tentatively TRBD1 (6 bases). V lost 6 bases and J lost 7, with 16 bases in between. Per germline, CDR1 MNHNS and CDR2 SASEGT. The CDR3 consists of 13 residues. The DNA of the CDR3 is TGTGCCAGCAGGTCACAGGGAGACAATGAGCAGTACTTC. Translated, it gives CASRSQGDNEQYF.

In nucleotides, the CDR3 is TGTGCCAGCAGCCACAGGGAAAACACTGAAGCTTTCTTT. Its translation: CASSHRENTEAFF. The chain joins TRBV6-1 to TRBJ1-1; a possible D gene is TRBD1 (6 bases). With 6 bases removed from V and 2 bases from J, the gap between germline ends came to 10 bases. In germline, CDR1 is MNHNS, CDR2 SASEGT. This CDR3 comprises 13 residues.

The chain uses TRBV7-6 and TRBJ2-3; tentatively, D is TRBD1 (6 bases). Germline V gene lookup returns CDR1 SGHVS and CDR2 FNYEAQ. This CDR3 region has 14 residues. V lost 1 base to trimming and J lost 4 bases, with 9 bases between them. The CDR3 region has the DNA TGTGCCAGCAGCTTAGTGGGGGCGTCAGATACGCAGTATTTT. This codes for CASSLVGASDTQYF.

Regarding this clonotype: A much larger clone sits a single nucleotide away, making a read error possible. This rearrangement joins TRBV15 to TRBJ2-1, with 8 positions matching TRBD1. The J call is doubtful: the DNA matches TRBJ2-7 better. The CDR3 covers 15 residues. Germline values: CDR1 LNHNV, CDR2 YYDKDF (reference sequence). DNA for the CDR3: TGTGCCACCAGCATATGGGGACAGGTCTACAATGAGCAGTACTTC. Amino acid sequence: CATSIWGQVYNEQYF.

The V gene is TRBV7-2, the J gene TRBJ2-3; the D gene is possibly TRBD2 (6 bases). CDR3 length equals 13 residues. V was shortened by 4 bases and J by 9 bases, with 14 bases between the two germline ends. From germline, CDR1 is SGHTA and CDR2 FQGNSA. CDR3 sequence (DNA): TGTGCCAGCAGCTCCTACCGGGGGACCACGCAGTATTTT. Protein product: CASSSYRGTTQYF.

The rearrangement links TRBV12-3 or TRBV12-4 to TRBJ2-5, with D uncertain. Matching the DNA end better, TRBJ2-7 makes the J call doubtful. This CDR3 contains 11 residues. The CDR3 is CASSFGYEQYF. The CDR3 region has the DNA TGTGCCAGCAGTTTCGGCTACGAGCAGTACTTC.

This clonotype was observed a handful of times. CDR3 sequence: CASSLFRESYNEQYF. Here the CDR3 DNA reads TGTGCCAGCAGTTTATTCCGGGAGAGCTACAATGAGCAGTACTTC. V gene TRBV27 combines with J gene TRBJ2-1; D possibly corresponds to TRBD2 (6 bases). TRBJ2-7 explains the end of the DNA better; the J call may be wrong. The CDR3 sequence is 15 residues long. Germline V gene data show CDR1 as MNHEY and CDR2 as SMNVEV (reference sequence).

This clonotype appeared a few times. The J gene is TRBJ2-3, the V gene TRBV27; D may correspond to TRBD1 or TRBD2 (5 bases each). Germline values: CDR1 MNHEY, CDR2 SMNVEV (reference sequence). Deletions cut 5 bases from V and 8 bases from J, with 20 bases between. The CDR3 consists of 15 residues. CDR3 sequence reads: CASSPGRMRSGTQYF. The CDR3 DNA is TGTGCCAGCAGTCCGGGACGAATGAGGTCAGGTACGCAGTATTTT.

The J gene is TRBJ2-3, the V gene TRBV7-6, with 8 nucleotides matching TRBD2. The DNA matches TRBJ2-1 better at its end, which makes the J call doubtful. The CDR3 is 15 residues long. The germline gives CDR1 SGHVS, CDR2 FNYEAQ. The CDR3 spells CASSELAASYNEQFF. The CDR3, as DNA: TGTGCCAGCAGTGAACTAGCGGCTTCCTACAATGAGCAGTTCTTC.

The rearrangement links TRBV11-1 to TRBJ2-3, with TRBD1 matching over 8 bases. Per the germline V gene, CDR1 is SGHAT and CDR2 is FQDESV (reference sequence). J was trimmed by 3 bases and V by 5 bases; bases with no gene match: 7. The CDR3 runs 15 residues. The CDR3 DNA reads as TGTGCCAGCAGCCTACAGGGGGGTGAGACAGATACGCAGTATTTT. Its translation is CASSLQGGETDTQYF.

The chain recombines TRBV5-3 with TRBJ2-5; no reliable D call. TRBV5-3 is treated as an ORF (open reading frame) with a function not yet certain. This CDR3 has 15 amino acids. V was pared by 4 bases and J by 11 bases, with 24 bases between. The CDR3 sequence is CARSQNAGLTDTQYF. CDR3 DNA sequence: TGTGCCAGAAGCCAAAACGCAGGTCTCACAGATACGCAGTACTTC.

This chain uses TRBV11-2 with TRBJ1-1, with 11 nucleotides matching TRBD2. The DNA end is a closer match to TRBJ2-1, so the J assignment may be wrong. The CDR3 spans 16 residues. CDR1 is SGHAT and CDR2 is FQNNGV in the germline V gene. The CDR3 here is CASSLGTSGVYNEQFF. The CDR3 DNA sequence: TGTGCCAGCAGCCTCGGGACTAGCGGAGTCTACAATGAGCAGTTCTTC.

Judged by abundance, this clonotype is medium-sized. The chain recombines TRBV24-1 with TRBJ2-1; TRBD1 agrees at 9 bases. J was trimmed by 5 bases and V by 5 bases; bases with no gene match: 6. CDR1 is KGHDR and CDR2 is SFDVKD in the germline V gene. This CDR3 is built from 15 residues. The CDR3 is CATSARDRVDNEQFF. The CDR3 coding sequence is TGTGCCACCAGTGCAAGGGACAGGGTCGACAATGAGCAGTTCTTC.

Ten or more counts support this clonotype. The V call is TRBV6-1, the J call TRBJ2-7; 7 bases are a match to TRBD2. Trimming took 4 bases from V and 0 from J; bases not matched to a gene: 15. CDR3 length equals 18 residues. Germline V gene data show CDR1 as MNHNS and CDR2 as SASEGT. This CDR3 is CASSGVNSGLASSYEQYF. DNA for the CDR3: TGTGCCAGCAGTGGCGTTAATAGCGGGTTGGCTAGCTCCTACGAGCAGTACTTC.

This clonotype was counted between two and nine times. V is TRBV7-8 and J is TRBJ2-7; possibly TRBD1 or TRBD2 for D (5 bases each). The tail of the sequence fits TRBJ2-1 better, so the J call may be wrong. The germline V gene has CDR1 SGHVS and CDR2 FQNEAQ. The CDR3 contains 13 residues. CDR3 amino acids: CASSPGTDNEQFF. The CDR3, as DNA: TGTGCCAGCAGCCCCGGGACGGACAATGAGCAGTTCTTC.

This clonotype was counted ten times or more. The CDR3 end shows no conserved phenylalanine or tryptophan, and so a read error is likely. The DNA is left out, because the CDR3 cannot be placed on it with certainty; the CDR3 is given as TCRdb lists it. The chain employs TRBV7-9 and TRBJ2-7; the listed D gene, TRBD1, was not tested against the DNA. The CDR3 is 15 amino acids in total, end residues counted. Germline CDR1 and CDR2: SEHNR and FQNEAQ (reference sequence). The CDR3 is CASSSMGAFGYTFGS.

The chain uses TRBV5-1 and TRBJ1-1; D is uncertain. This CDR3 comprises 14 residues. V lost 4 bases, J lost 9 bases, and 19 bases lay in between. CDR1 and CDR2 from the germline V gene are SGHRS and YFSETQ. The CDR3 nucleotides read TGCGCCAGCAGCCCCTTATTAGGTGGGGAACAAGCTTTCTTT. This gives the protein CASSPLLGGEQAFF.